These 17 T cell receptor beta chains were all obtained from the same sample, sequenced in a study of T-cell reconstitution after alpha-beta-depleted transplantation in children. TCRbeta library construction was performed incorporating unique molecular identifiers. TCRdb reprocessed the PCR reads with MiXCR, giving one entry per CDR3 protein. The sample holds around 700,000 distinct CDR3 sequences; roughly 13% are singletons and the top ten take 0.79%. The sequences come from PBMCs, collected before TCRalphabeta/CD19-depleted stem cell transplant. The receptors shown here come from a girl under 10 years old with congenital amegakaryocytic thrombocytopenia, due to receive a stem cell transplant.

This clonotype showed up many times. This chain links TRBV5-1 with TRBJ2-1; TRBD2 is a possible D gene (6 bases). V lost 5 bases to trimming and J lost 6 bases, with 24 bases between them. This CDR3 comprises 17 residues. Germline CDR1 reads SGHRS; CDR2 reads YFSETQ. CDR3 in DNA: TGCGCCAGCAGGGGGTCCGTCTCGACGGGAGTTATCAATGAGCAGTTCTTC. This translates into CASRGSVSTGVINEQFF.

CDR3 bases: TGCGCCAGCAGCTTTGCAATTGGCGAGCAGTACTTC. Translated: CASSFAIGEQYF. The V and J genes are TRBV5-1 and TRBJ2-7; no firm D call. CDR1 SGHRS and CDR2 YFSETQ come from the germline V gene. The germline V and J ends were trimmed by 2 bases and 6 bases, with 9 bases remaining between them. This CDR3 spans 12 amino acids. Together with reference TRBV5-1 and TRBJ2-7, the CDR3 gives the full variable domain: KAGVTQTPRYLIKTRGQQVTLSCSPISGHRSVSWYQQTPGQGLQFLFEYFSETQRNKGNFPGRFSGRQFSNSRSEMNVSTLELGDSALYLCASSFAIGEQYFGPGTRLTVT.

The rearrangement uses TRBV19 and TRBJ1-5, with no clear D. CDR3 length: 12 amino acids. V was trimmed by 5 bases and J by 6 bases, leaving 8 bases between them. From germline, CDR1 is LNHDA and CDR2 SQIVND (reference sequence). This CDR3 is CASSWGFQPQHF. The CDR3 DNA follows: TGTGCCAGTAGTTGGGGATTTCAGCCCCAGCATTTT.

V usage is TRBV20-1 and J usage is TRBJ2-1, with TRBD2 identical over 9 bases. The ends lost 5 bases at V and 2 bases at J; junction bases unmatched: 1. From germline, CDR1 is DFQATT and CDR2 SNEGSKA (reference sequence). This CDR3 spans 13 amino acids. CDR3 in amino acids: CSAGTSPYNEQFF. The CDR3, as DNA: TGCAGTGCTGGGACTAGCCCCTACAATGAGCAGTTCTTC.

This clonotype showed up many times. V gene TRBV25-1 combines with J gene TRBJ2-1; no reliable D call. Per the germline V gene, CDR1 is MGHDK and CDR2 is SYGVNS. The V and J ends lost 7 bases and 5 bases respectively, with 6 bases between them. This CDR3 is 11 amino acids long. CDR3 in amino acids: CASNIDNEQFF. CDR3 in DNA: TGTGCCAGCAACATCGACAATGAGCAGTTCTTC.

This clonotype was found a few times. This sequence joins TRBV7-7 and TRBJ2-7, with no clear D. Trimming cost V 2 bases and J 5 bases, with 10 bases left between them. CDR1 is SSHAT and CDR2 is FNYEAQ in the germline V gene (reference sequence). The CDR3 is 13 residues long. CDR3 protein: CASSLFLRDEQYF. The CDR3 DNA reads TGTGCCAGCAGCTTATTCCTTAGGGACGAGCAGTACTTC.

This chain connects TRBV28 to TRBJ1-2; TRBD1 aligns across 8 bases. The V gene's germline CDR1 is MDHEN and CDR2 SYDVKM. This CDR3 has 11 residues. The trim removed 10 bases at V and 6 bases at J, leaving 4 bases unmatched. CDR3 sequence (DNA): TGTGCCATCCAACAGGGGGATGGCTACACCTTC. Amino acid sequence: CAIQQGDGYTF.

Ten or more counts support this clonotype. The V call is TRBV29-1, the J call TRBJ2-7; TRBD1 matches 8 bases. The CDR3 is 13 amino acids. With V trimmed by 4 bases and J by 5 bases, 7 bases remained unmatched. CDR1 is SQVTM, CDR2 ANQGSEA, per germline. The chain's CDR3 is CSVAGQGLHEQYF. The CDR3 DNA follows: TGCAGCGTTGCCGGACAGGGTCTCCACGAGCAGTACTTC.

This clonotype was recorded a few times. The CDR3 region is CASSYRAGSEQFF. In nucleotides, the CDR3 is TGTGCCAGCAGTTACAGGGCAGGGTCCGAGCAGTTCTTC. The chain uses TRBV6-5 and TRBJ2-1; D may be TRBD1 (5 bases). The CDR3 sequence is 13 residues long. The germline CDR1 and CDR2 sequences are MNHEY and SVGAGI. V shed 2 bases and J shed 10 bases, with 12 bases lying between them.

This clonotype was observed many times. This chain connects TRBV5-1 to TRBJ1-5; D unclear. From germline, CDR1 is SGHRS and CDR2 YFSETQ. V was shortened by 1 base and J by 2 bases, with 10 bases between the two germline ends. The CDR3 loop spans 15 amino acids. As DNA, the CDR3 is TGCGCCAGCAGCTTGTCGGGGTTGGGCAATCAGCCCCAGCATTTT. Encoded protein: CASSLSGLGNQPQHF.

For this clonotype: A much larger clone differs from this one at a single base, so this may be a read error. The J gene is TRBJ2-7, the V gene TRBV5-1; D is possibly TRBD2 (5 bases). The CDR3 loop spans 12 amino acids. The V gene's germline CDR1 is SGHRS and CDR2 YFSETQ. With 6 bases removed from V and 5 bases from J, the gap between germline ends came to 12 bases. CDR3 amino acids: CASTRGWDEQYF. In nucleotides, the CDR3 is TGCGCCAGCACCAGAGGGTGGGACGAGCAGTACTTC.

This clonotype was seen ten or more times. The chain combines TRBV20-1 with TRBJ1-1; D is unresolved. Between the trimmed V and J ends, which lost 0 bases and 1 base, there was a span of 18 bases. The CDR3 is 17 amino acids. Germline V gives CDR1 DFQATT, CDR2 SNEGSKA (reference sequence). As DNA, the CDR3 is TGCAGTGCTAGAGATCATACGGACGAAGGGCCGAACACTGAAGCTTTCTTT. Translation: CSARDHTDEGPNTEAFF.

This clonotype turned up a few times. The chain uses TRBV7-2 and TRBJ2-1; 10 bases are shared with TRBD2. There are 16 residues in the CDR3. Germline V lookup: CDR1 SGHTA, CDR2 FQGNSA. V lost 5 bases, J lost 9 bases, and 13 bases stayed unmatched. The CDR3 DNA reads TGTGCCAGCAGCCGAGCTGCGGCTAGCGGGAGAGTTGAGCAGTTCTTC. Translation gives CASSRAAASGRVEQFF.

This clonotype was seen a handful of times. This rearrangement joins TRBV20-1 to TRBJ2-1; unclear D gene. This CDR3 has 11 residues. Deletions cut 2 bases from V and 10 bases from J, with 9 bases between. Germline lookup yields CDR1 DFQATT and CDR2 SNEGSKA (reference sequence). The CDR3 loop reads CSARSVPEQFF. In DNA, the CDR3 is TGCAGTGCTAGAAGCGTCCCCGAGCAGTTCTTC.

This clonotype was detected ten times or more. The chain is built from TRBV5-1 and TRBJ2-3; D possibly corresponds to TRBD2 (5 bases). The CDR3 covers 13 residues. Germline CDR1 reads SGHRS; CDR2 reads YFSETQ. Trimming shortened V by 3 bases and J by 4 bases, and 9 bases separated the two germline ends. As DNA, the CDR3 is TGCGCCAGCAGCTGGGTGGGAGCAGATACGCAGTATTTT. Translated, it gives CASSWVGADTQYF. The variable domain in full, completed from reference TRBV5-1 and TRBJ2-3, reads KAGVTQTPRYLIKTRGQQVTLSCSPISGHRSVSWYQQTPGQGLQFLFEYFSETQRNKGNFPGRFSGRQFSNSRSEMNVSTLELGDSALYLCASSWVGADTQYFGPGTRLTVL.

This clonotype has a handful of counts. J is TRBJ2-5 and V is TRBV29-1, with a weak D call TRBD1 (6 bases). Between the trimmed V and J ends, which lost 7 bases and 4 bases, there was a span of 13 bases. The CDR3 covers 12 residues. CDR1 is SQVTM and CDR2 is ANQGSEA in the germline V gene. CDR3 amino acids: CSAQTGRETQYF. The CDR3 region has the DNA TGCAGCGCTCAGACAGGAAGAGAGACCCAGTACTTC.

This clonotype has a count of ten or more. J is TRBJ2-7 and V is TRBV28; D possibly corresponds to TRBD2 (6 bases). Looked up from germline, CDR1 is MDHEN and CDR2 is SYDVKM. Trimming took 0 bases from V and 2 from J, leaving 14 bases between them. The CDR3 loop spans 16 amino acids. This chain's CDR3 is CASSLWEGSVAYEQYF. Written as DNA, the CDR3 is TGTGCCAGCAGTTTATGGGAGGGGTCGGTCGCCTACGAGCAGTACTTC.